This T cell receptor (beta chain) was sequenced in a study of blood T cell repertoires in COVID-19. On the study more broadly: Some COVID-19 samples were acute and others convalescent; all came from the United States, Italy and Spain.

Here immunoSEQ multiplex PCR was the method, and the copy in TCRdb shows in-frame clones only, minus some. This table has a few hundred thousand clones, about 86% appearing once. This clone was detected only once. CDR3 length: 13 amino acids. Per the germline V gene, CDR1 is SEHNR and CDR2 is FQNEAQ (reference sequence). The ends lost 10 bases at V and 5 bases at J; junction bases unmatched: 11. Sequences were obtained from PBMCs or T cells enriched from blood (not recorded which). V gene TRBV7-9 combines with J gene TRBJ2-7; 7 bases are shared with TRBD1. The clonotype originates from a man aged 50 to 60 who had recovered from COVID-19. The DNA of the CDR3 is TGTGCCACCCAAAGGGGGCGCGGAGACGAGCAGTACTTC. Translated: CATQRGRGDEQYF.